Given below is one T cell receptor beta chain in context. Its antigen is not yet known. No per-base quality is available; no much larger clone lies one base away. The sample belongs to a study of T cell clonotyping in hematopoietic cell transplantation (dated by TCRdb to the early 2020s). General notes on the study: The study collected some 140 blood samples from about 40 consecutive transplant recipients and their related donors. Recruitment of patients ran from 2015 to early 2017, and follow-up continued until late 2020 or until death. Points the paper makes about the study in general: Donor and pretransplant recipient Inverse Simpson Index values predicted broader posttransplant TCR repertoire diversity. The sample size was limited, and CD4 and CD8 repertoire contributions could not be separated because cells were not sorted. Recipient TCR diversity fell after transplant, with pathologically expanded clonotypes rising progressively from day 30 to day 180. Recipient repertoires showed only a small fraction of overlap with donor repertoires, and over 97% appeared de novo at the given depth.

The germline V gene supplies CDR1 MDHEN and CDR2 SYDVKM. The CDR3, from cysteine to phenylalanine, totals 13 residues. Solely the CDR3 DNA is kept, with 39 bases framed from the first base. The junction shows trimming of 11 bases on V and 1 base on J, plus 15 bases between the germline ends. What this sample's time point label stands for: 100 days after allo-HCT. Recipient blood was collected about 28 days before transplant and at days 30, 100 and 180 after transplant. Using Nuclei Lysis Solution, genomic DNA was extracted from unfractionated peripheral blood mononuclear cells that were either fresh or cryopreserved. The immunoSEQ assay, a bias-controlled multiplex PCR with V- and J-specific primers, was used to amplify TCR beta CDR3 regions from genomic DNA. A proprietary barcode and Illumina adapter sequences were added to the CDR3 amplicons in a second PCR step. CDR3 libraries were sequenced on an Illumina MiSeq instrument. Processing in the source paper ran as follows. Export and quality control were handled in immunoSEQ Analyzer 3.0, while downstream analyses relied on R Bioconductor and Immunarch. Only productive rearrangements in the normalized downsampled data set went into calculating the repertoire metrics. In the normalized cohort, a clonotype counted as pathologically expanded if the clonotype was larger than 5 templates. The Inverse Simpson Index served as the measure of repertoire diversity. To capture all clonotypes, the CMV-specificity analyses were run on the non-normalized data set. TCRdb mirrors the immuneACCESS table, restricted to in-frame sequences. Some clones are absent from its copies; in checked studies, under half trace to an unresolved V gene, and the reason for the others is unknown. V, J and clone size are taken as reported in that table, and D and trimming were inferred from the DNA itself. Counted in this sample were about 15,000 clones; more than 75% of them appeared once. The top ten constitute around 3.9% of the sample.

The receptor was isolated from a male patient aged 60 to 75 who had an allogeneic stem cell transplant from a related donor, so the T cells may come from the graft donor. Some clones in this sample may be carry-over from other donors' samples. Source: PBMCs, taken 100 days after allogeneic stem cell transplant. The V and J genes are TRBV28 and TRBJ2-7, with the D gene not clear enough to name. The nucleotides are TGTGCCCTCGGAGATCGCGGTTCCTACGAGCAGTACTTC. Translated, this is CALGDRGSYEQYF.